Many counts were recorded for the clone carrying this T cell receptor (beta chain). The antigen remains unidentified. This sample was included in a study of naive and memory T cell subsets. Study-wide results and caveats: The RNA method is potentially sensitive to activation and differentiation changes.

TCR cDNA received a 3' ligated oligonucleotide that carried a UMI. Adult healthy volunteers gave 2.5 ml peripheral blood for whole-blood RNA. Input was roughly 1 to 1,100 ng of DNase-treated total RNA without cell sorting. The V and J ends lost 2 bases and 0 bases respectively, with 13 bases between them. The CDR3 extends over 17 amino acids. The V gene's germline CDR1 is SGHNT and CDR2 YENEEA. Ligated cDNA underwent four rounds of PCR with nested alpha and beta constant region primers and SP2. For blood and skin samples, reverse transcription used TCR alpha and beta constant primers. Each CDR3 protein gets one entry after TCRdb re-called the 5' RACE reads with MiXCR. The table has about 62,000 distinct CDR3 sequences, around 8% seen once.

The TCR sequence derives from a female donor in good health. The chain employs TRBV11-3 and TRBJ2-2, with a possible D match to TRBD2 (7 bases). The CDR3 coding sequence is TGTGCCAGCAGCTTACTCGGGGGGCAGCCGAACACCGGGGAGCTGTTTTTT. It translates to CASSLLGGQPNTGELFF.